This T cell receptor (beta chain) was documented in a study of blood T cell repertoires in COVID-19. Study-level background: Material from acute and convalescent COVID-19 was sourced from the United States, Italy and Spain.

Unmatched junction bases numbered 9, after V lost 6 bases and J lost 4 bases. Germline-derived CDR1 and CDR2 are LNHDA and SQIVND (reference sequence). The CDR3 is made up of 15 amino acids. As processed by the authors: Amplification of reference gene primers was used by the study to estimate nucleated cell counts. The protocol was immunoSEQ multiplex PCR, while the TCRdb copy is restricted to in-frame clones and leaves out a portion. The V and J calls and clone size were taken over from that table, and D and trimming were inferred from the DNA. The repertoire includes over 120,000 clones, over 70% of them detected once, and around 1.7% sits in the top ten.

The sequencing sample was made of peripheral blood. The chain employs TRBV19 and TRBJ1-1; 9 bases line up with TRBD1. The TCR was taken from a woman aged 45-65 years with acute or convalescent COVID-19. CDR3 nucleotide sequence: TGTGCCAGTAGGGGCCCGGGACAGGGAGGCACTGAAGCTTTCTTT. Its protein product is CASRGPGQGGTEAFF. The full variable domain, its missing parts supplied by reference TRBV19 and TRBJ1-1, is DGGITQSPKYLFRKEGQNVTLSCEQNLNHDAMYWYRQDPGQGLRLIYYSQIVNDFQKGDIAEGYSVSREKKESFPLTVTSAQKNPTAFYLCASRGPGQGGTEAFFGQGTRLTVV.